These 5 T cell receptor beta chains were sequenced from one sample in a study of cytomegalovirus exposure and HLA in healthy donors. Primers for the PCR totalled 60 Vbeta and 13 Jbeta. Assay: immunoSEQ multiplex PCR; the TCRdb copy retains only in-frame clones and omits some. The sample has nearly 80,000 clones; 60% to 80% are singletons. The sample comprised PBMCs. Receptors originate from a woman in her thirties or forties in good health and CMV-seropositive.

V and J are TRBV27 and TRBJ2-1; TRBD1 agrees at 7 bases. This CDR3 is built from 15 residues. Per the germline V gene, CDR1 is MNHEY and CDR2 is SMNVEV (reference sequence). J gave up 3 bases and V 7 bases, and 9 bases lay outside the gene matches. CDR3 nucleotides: TGTGCCAGCAATTCCCGACAGGGCTACTACAATGAGCAGTTCTTC. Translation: CASNSRQGYYNEQFF.

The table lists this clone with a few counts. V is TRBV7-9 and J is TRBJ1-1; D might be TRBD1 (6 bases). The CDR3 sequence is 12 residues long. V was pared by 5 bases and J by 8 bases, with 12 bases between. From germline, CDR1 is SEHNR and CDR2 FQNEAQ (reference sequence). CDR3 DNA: TGTGCCAGCAGCCTACCGACAGGCGAAGCTTTCTTT. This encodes CASSLPTGEAFF.

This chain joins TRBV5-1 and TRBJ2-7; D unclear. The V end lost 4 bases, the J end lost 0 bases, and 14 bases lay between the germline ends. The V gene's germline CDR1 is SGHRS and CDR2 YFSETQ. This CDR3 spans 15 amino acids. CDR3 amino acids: CASSPNPGSSYEQYF. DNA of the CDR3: TGCGCCAGCAGCCCTAACCCAGGAAGCTCCTACGAGCAGTACTTC.

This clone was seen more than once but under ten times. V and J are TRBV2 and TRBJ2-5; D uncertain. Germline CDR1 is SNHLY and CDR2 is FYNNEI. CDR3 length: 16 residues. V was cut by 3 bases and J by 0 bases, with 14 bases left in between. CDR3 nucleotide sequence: TGTGCCAGCAGTGATTCAGGTAGACCATACCAAGAGACCCAGTACTTC. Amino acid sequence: CASSDSGRPYQETQYF. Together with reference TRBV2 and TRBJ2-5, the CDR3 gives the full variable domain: EPEVTQTPSHQVTQMGQEVILRCVPISNHLYFYWYRQILGQKVEFLVSFYNNEISEKSEIFDDQFSVERPDGSNFTLKIRSTKLEDSAMYFCASSDSGRPYQETQYFGPGTRLLVL.

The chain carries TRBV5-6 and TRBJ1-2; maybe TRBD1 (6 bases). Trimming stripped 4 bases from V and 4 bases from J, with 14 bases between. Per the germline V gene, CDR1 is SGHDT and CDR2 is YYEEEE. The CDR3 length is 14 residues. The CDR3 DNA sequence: TGTGCCAGCAGCCGATCGGACAGCGGCTATGGCTACACCTTC. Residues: CASSRSDSGYGYTF.